The TCR beta chain under discussion was sequenced for a study of T-cell reconstitution after alpha-beta-depleted transplantation in children. This clonotype has a handful of counts. It was with unique molecular identifiers that the TCRbeta library was prepared. TCRdb reanalysed the PCR reads using MiXCR and keeps one entry per CDR3 protein. The data show hundreds of thousands of distinct CDR3 sequences, with approximately 15% seen just once and approximately 5% held by the top ten. The CDR3 totals 13 residues. V trimming: 5 bases; J trimming: 5 bases; junction bases outside the gene matches: 5. CDR1 and CDR2 (germline): SEHNR, FQNEAQ (reference sequence).

Here the sequenced sample was PBMCs, mostly from graft donor cells, taken 360 days after TCRalphabeta/CD19-depleted stem cell transplant. The V gene is TRBV7-9, the J gene TRBJ2-5, with 7 positions matching TRBD1. The TCR was taken from a male patient between 10 and 17 years old who had a stem cell transplant for acute lymphoblastic leukemia, so the T cells may come from the graft donor. CDR3 sequence (DNA): TGTGCCAGCAGCCCCCCACAGGGGGAGACCCAGTACTTC. Protein sequence: CASSPPQGETQYF.